Listed below are T cell receptor beta chains from one sample, sequenced in a study of blood T cells in healthy people across ages. One entry per CDR3 protein results from TCRdb running MiXCR on the 5' RACE reads. The sample yields approximately 810,000 distinct CDR3 sequences, 35% to 40% seen once. Sequenced sample: blood. The receptors originated from a man between 18 and 29 years old in good health. Both conserved end residues are part of each CDR3. Fields, in order: CDR3 DNA, CDR3 protein, clone size, V gene, J gene, D gene. D genes are given only for firm matches. The size entry is marked missing in some rows and otherwise reads once, few, many or a size class.

TGTGCCAGCAGTTCTTTTGGGACACCTTACGAGCAGTACTTC	CASSSFGTPYEQYF	.	TRBV27	TRBJ2-7	.
TGCGCCAACAGCTTGATTGGGATCGGACTAGCGGGCGGAGGCTACAATGAGCAGTTCTTC	CANSLIGIGLAGGGYNEQFF	.	TRBV5-1	TRBJ2-1	TRBD2
TGTGCCAGCAGCTTAGGCGGGACTTCCTACAATGAGCAGTTCTTC	CASSLGGTSYNEQFF	many	TRBV7-2	TRBJ2-1	.
TGCGCCAGCAGCTTGGGCCAGGGGGCCGATATTCAGTACTTC	CASSLGQGADIQYF	many	TRBV5-1	TRBJ2-4	TRBD1
TGTGCCAGCAGTGAATTGGCCGTACAAGAGACCCAGTACTTC	CASSELAVQETQYF	.	TRBV25-1	TRBJ2-5	.
TGTGCCAGCAGTTTATCAGCGGGGGGGTACAATGAGCAGTTCTTC	CASSLSAGGYNEQFF	.	TRBV27	TRBJ2-1	TRBD2
TGTGCCAGCAGCGTCACCGGGACTCTCACTGAAGCTTTCTTT	CASSVTGTLTEAFF	.	TRBV9	TRBJ1-1	.
TGTGCCATCAGTGGGGGGAGTACCGAAGCTTTCTTT	CAISGGSTEAFF	.	TRBV10-3	TRBJ1-1	.
TGCGCCAGCAGCCAAGATCAGGCGGGGGTTAACTATGGCTACACCTTC	CASSQDQAGVNYGYTF	.	TRBV4-1	TRBJ1-2	.
TGTGCCAGCAGCTTAGTGGGCAGGGTAGGCGGCTACACCTTC	CASSLVGRVGGYTF	.	TRBV11-2	TRBJ1-2	.
TGTGCTACTTTCGTTCTCCGGGACTATGAGCAGTACTTC	CATFVLRDYEQYF	.	TRBV2	TRBJ2-5	TRBD2
TGTGCCAGCAGTTACTTTGGCACCCCGAACACCGGGGAGCTGTTTTTT	CASSYFGTPNTGELFF	.	TRBV6-2/TRBV6-3	TRBJ2-2	.
TGTGCCAGCAGCCTAAACCGGGTCGGAAGCACAGATACGCAGTATTTT	CASSLNRVGSTDTQYF	.	TRBV7-2	TRBJ2-3	.
TGTGCCAGCAGCGCGGGCCGGGACGGTAATGAAAAACTGTTTTTT	CASSAGRDGNEKLFF	.	TRBV9	TRBJ1-4	.
TGTGCCAGCCTTGAACGGGAGGTAGGGTACAATGAGCAGTTCTTC	CASLEREVGYNEQFF	many	TRBV28	TRBJ2-1	TRBD2
TGTGCCAGCAGCGGCGATTGGAGAACTAATGAAAAACTGTTTTTT	CASSGDWRTNEKLFF	few	TRBV11-2	TRBJ1-4	.
TGCGCCAGCAGCCAAGTTGTGGGACAAGGTCCTTCCGGGGAGCTGTTTTTT	CASSQVVGQGPSGELFF	.	TRBV4-3	TRBJ2-2	.
TGTGCCAGCAGCCAAGATAACCTCGGAGGCGGCTACACCTTC	CASSQDNLGGGYTF	once	TRBV3-1	TRBJ1-2	.
TGTGCCAGCAGCCAGCCGGAGAATGAGCAGTTCTTC	CASSQPENEQFF	few	TRBV6-2/TRBV6-3	TRBJ2-1	.
TGTGCCACCAGTTCCCCGGGACTCCCAGAGACCCAGTTCTTC	CATSSPGLPETQFF	.	TRBV24-1	TRBJ2-1	.
TGTGCCAGCAGAACGGGAGATACGCAGTATTTT	CASRTGDTQYF	many	TRBV12-3/TRBV12-4	TRBJ2-3	.
TGTGCCAGCGGTTGGGAGGCTAACAATGAGCAGTACTTC	CASGWEANNEQYF	.	TRBV6-7	TRBJ2-7	.
TGTGCCAGCAGCCCGCGGTTGGGTACGGGCTACACCTTC	CASSPRLGTGYTF	.	TRBV3-1	TRBJ1-2	.
TGCGCCAGCGACCCCCTTTGGGGCGGGGGACGAGATACGCAGTATTTT	CASDPLWGGGRDTQYF	.	TRBV4-1	TRBJ2-3	TRBD2
TGTGCCAGCAACGGGGGACTAAACAATGAGCAGTTCTTC	CASNGGLNNEQFF	few	TRBV6-2/TRBV6-3	TRBJ2-1	TRBD2
TGTGCCAGCAGCCAAAATCAGGTCCACTTCACAGATACGCAGTATTTT	CASSQNQVHFTDTQYF	many	TRBV4-2	TRBJ2-3	.
TGTGCCAGCAGCTTACTCCCCAGGTCCCGCTCCTACGAGCAGTACTTC	CASSLLPRSRSYEQYF	.	TRBV7-2	TRBJ2-7	.
TGTGCCAGCAGTTATGCGGGGGGCAGGCAGACCCAGTACTTC	CASSYAGGRQTQYF	.	TRBV12-3/TRBV12-4	TRBJ2-5	TRBD2